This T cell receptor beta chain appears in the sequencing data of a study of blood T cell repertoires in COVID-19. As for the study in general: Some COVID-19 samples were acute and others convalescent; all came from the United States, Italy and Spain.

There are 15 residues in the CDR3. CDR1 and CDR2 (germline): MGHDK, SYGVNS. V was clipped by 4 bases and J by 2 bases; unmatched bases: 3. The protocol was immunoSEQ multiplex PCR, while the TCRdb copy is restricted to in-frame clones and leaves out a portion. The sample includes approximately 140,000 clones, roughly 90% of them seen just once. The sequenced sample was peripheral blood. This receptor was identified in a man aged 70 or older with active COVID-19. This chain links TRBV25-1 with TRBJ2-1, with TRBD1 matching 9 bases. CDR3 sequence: CASSARDRAYNEQFF. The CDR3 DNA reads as TGTGCCAGCAGTGCCCGGGACAGGGCCTACAATGAGCAGTTCTTC. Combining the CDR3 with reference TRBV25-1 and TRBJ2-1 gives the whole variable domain EADIYQTPRYLVIGTGKKITLECSQTMGHDKMYWYQQDPGMELHLIHYSYGVNSTEKGDLSSESTVSRIRTEHFPLTLESARPSHTSQYLCASSARDRAYNEQFFGPGTRLTVL.